The 16 T cell receptor beta chains below all came from one sample that was sequenced in a study of cytomegalovirus exposure and HLA in healthy donors. PCR involved 60 Vbeta and 13 Jbeta primers. Only in-frame clones appear in the TCRdb table, and some are missing; sequencing was by immunoSEQ multiplex PCR. The table has about 170,000 clones, roughly 72% seen once. The sample taken for sequencing was PBMCs. These receptors were taken from a middle-aged man in good health and CMV-seropositive.

The V gene is TRBV18, the J gene TRBJ2-5, with 7 bases identical to TRBD1. Germline trimming cut 0 bases from V and 5 bases from J; bases unmatched to any gene: 3. The V gene's germline CDR1 is KGHSH and CDR2 LQKENI. The CDR3 totals 14 residues. CDR3 bases: TGTGCCAGCTCACCACCAGGGGGCCGGGAGACCCAGTACTTC. Its protein product is CASSPPGGRETQYF.

The rearrangement links TRBV19 to TRBJ1-2; TRBD1 is a possible D gene (6 bases). V lost 3 bases, J lost 5 bases, and 10 bases lay in between. Germline values: CDR1 LNHDA, CDR2 SQIVND (reference sequence). CDR3 length equals 13 residues. CDR3 in amino acids: CASSMGAAYGYTF. CDR3 bases: TGTGCCAGTAGTATGGGGGCGGCTTATGGCTACACCTTC.

The V and J genes are TRBV7-9 and TRBJ2-5; perhaps TRBD1 as D (6 bases). Trimming took 6 bases from V and 5 from J, leaving 19 bases between them. The CDR3 runs 15 residues. In germline, CDR1 is SEHNR, CDR2 FQNEAQ (reference sequence). CDR3 nucleotides: TGTGCCAGCAGGCCCCCCGGGCAGGGGACGGAGACCCAGTACTTC. Its protein is CASRPPGQGTETQYF.

The chain employs TRBV6-1 and TRBJ1-1; 7 bases fit TRBD1. CDR1 and CDR2 (germline): MNHNS, SASEGT. This CDR3 is 14 amino acids long. V was pared by 2 bases and J by 6 bases, with 6 bases of the junction left unmatched. DNA for the CDR3: TGTGCCAGCAGTGAATGGGGCCAGGGGGCTGAAGCTTTCTTT. This gives the protein CASSEWGQGAEAFF.

This clone was observed a single time. V gene TRBV7-9 combines with J gene TRBJ2-2; 11 positions agree with TRBD1. Germline V lookup: CDR1 SEHNR, CDR2 FQNEAQ (reference sequence). Germline trimming cut 3 bases from V and 9 bases from J; bases unmatched to any gene: 3. This CDR3 spans 14 amino acids. The chain's CDR3 is CASSFGQGARELFF. CDR3 nucleotides: TGTGCCAGCAGCTTCGGACAGGGGGCCAGGGAGCTGTTTTTT.

The J gene is TRBJ1-2, the V gene TRBV18; 10 positions match TRBD1. This CDR3 has 15 residues. The V gene end was trimmed by 6 bases and the J gene end by 7 bases; junction bases not matched to a gene: 11. The germline CDR1 and CDR2 sequences are KGHSH and LQKENI. This CDR3 reads CASSPTRTGGTGYTF. DNA of the CDR3: TGTGCCAGCTCCCCCACTCGGACAGGGGGGACTGGCTACACCTTC.

This sequence joins TRBV13 and TRBJ1-6; 9 nucleotides align to TRBD1. The junction had 5 bases not matched to a gene; V was cut back by 4 bases and J by 10 bases. The CDR3 spans 14 residues. Per germline, CDR1 PRHDT and CDR2 FYEKMQ (reference sequence). The CDR3: CASSWGQGSSPLHF. In DNA form, the CDR3 reads TGTGCCAGCAGCTGGGGACAGGGAAGCTCACCCCTCCACTTT.

V gene TRBV27 combines with J gene TRBJ1-4; the D gene is possibly TRBD1 (5 bases). The CDR3 loop spans 16 amino acids. V lost 4 bases to trimming and J lost 3 bases, with 15 bases between them. From germline, CDR1 is MNHEY and CDR2 SMNVEV (reference sequence). CDR3 bases: TGTGCCAGCAGTTCATACTTCAGGGACTCTAATGAAAAACTGTTTTTT. It specifies CASSSYFRDSNEKLFF.

This sequence joins TRBV7-8 and TRBJ1-4; no clear D gene. The germline V gene has CDR1 SGHVS and CDR2 FQNEAQ. With 1 base removed from V and 10 bases from J, the gap between germline ends came to 7 bases. This CDR3 has 12 amino acids. The CDR3, as DNA: TGTGCCAGCAGCTTAGAAACGCGAAAACTGTTTTTT. Its translation is CASSLETRKLFF.

The chain couples TRBV14 to TRBJ2-3; 11 nucleotides agree with TRBD2. After removal of 3 bases from V and 2 bases from J, the junction contained 10 bases not matched to a gene. The CDR3 extends over 18 amino acids. Germline values: CDR1 SGHDN, CDR2 FVKESK. DNA of the CDR3: TGTGCCAGCAGCCATACACTAGCGGGGGCAACCTTCACAGATACGCAGTATTTT. Translating it yields CASSHTLAGATFTDTQYF.

This clone was detected only a few times. CDR3 DNA: TGTGCCAGCAGCCCGAGACTAGCGGGGGTGAGAGATACGCAGTATTTT. It yields the protein CASSPRLAGVRDTQYF. V is TRBV7-8 and J is TRBJ2-3, with 12 bases identical to TRBD2. The CDR3 length is 16 residues. Looked up from germline, CDR1 is SGHVS and CDR2 is FQNEAQ. V was clipped by 5 bases and J by 5 bases; unmatched bases: 8.

This chain uses TRBV6-6 with TRBJ1-5; TRBD1 matches 7 bases. J gave up 1 base and V 5 bases, and 8 bases lay outside the gene matches. This CDR3 has 16 amino acids. Germline V lookup: CDR1 MNHNY, CDR2 SVGAGI (reference sequence). CDR3 nucleotide sequence: TGTGCCAGCAGTCCCAGACAGGGATCGAGCAATCAGCCCCAGCATTTT. Amino acid sequence: CASSPRQGSSNQPQHF.

The chain carries TRBV2 and TRBJ1-1, with D unclear. In germline, CDR1 is SNHLY, CDR2 FYNNEI. V gave up 5 bases and J gave up 0 bases, with 7 bases separating them. The CDR3 is made up of 13 amino acids. The chain's CDR3 is CASSNEVNTEAFF. CDR3 nucleotides: TGTGCCAGCAGTAACGAGGTGAACACTGAAGCTTTCTTT.

The chain uses TRBV5-1 and TRBJ1-6; 12 bases match TRBD1. This CDR3 is 16 amino acids long. The germline CDR1 and CDR2 sequences are SGHRS and YFSETQ. V shed 5 bases and J 7 bases; nucleotides not matched to a gene: 7. This CDR3 is CASRPGQGAGNSPLHF. The CDR3 nucleotides are TGCGCCAGCAGACCGGGACAGGGGGCTGGAAATTCACCCCTCCACTTT.

This sequence joins TRBV4-2 and TRBJ2-5; 9 bases map to TRBD1. Germline CDR1 reads LGHNA; CDR2 reads YNFKEQ. Trimming removed 3 bases from V and 1 base from J; junction bases left unmatched: 6. This CDR3 region has 16 residues. This CDR3 is CASSQGPGQGQETQYF. CDR3 DNA sequence: TGTGCCAGCAGCCAGGGCCCGGGACAGGGCCAAGAGACCCAGTACTTC.

This rearrangement joins TRBV6-6 to TRBJ1-5; D gene uncertain. Per germline, CDR1 MNHNY and CDR2 SVGAGI (reference sequence). Trimming shortened V by 2 bases and J by 0 bases, and 2 bases separated the two germline ends. This CDR3 is 13 amino acids long. CDR3 sequence (DNA): TGTGCCAGCAGTTACCTTAGCAATCAGCCCCAGCATTTT. Amino acid sequence: CASSYLSNQPQHF.